The 20 T cell receptor beta chains below come from one sample, sequenced in a study of shared T cell receptors in the human thymus. Profiling relied on immunoSEQ multiplex PCR, and the TCRdb table lists in-frame clones only, not all of them. Among approximately 730,000 clones listed, 70% to 90% were seen once. This sample was shared with a second study, whose subject was human thymus T cells.

The sample consisted of thymocytes. The origin of the receptors is a girl less than two years old with a congenital heart defect.

In this sample, this clone turned up once. The chain is built from TRBV19 and TRBJ1-4, with a tentative D call TRBD1 (5 bases). Germline-derived CDR1 and CDR2 are LNHDA and SQIVND (reference sequence). V lost 5 bases and J lost 0, with 19 bases in between. The CDR3 spans 18 residues. The chain's CDR3 is CASSPYPWGVATNEKLFF. CDR3 DNA: TGTGCCAGTAGTCCATACCCCTGGGGGGTTGCAACTAATGAAAAACTGTTTTTT.

This chain joins TRBV19 and TRBJ1-2; TRBD1 might be the D (6 bases). Germline V CDR1 and CDR2: LNHDA, SQIVND (reference sequence). The ends were cut back, 8 bases at V and 5 bases at J, with 15 bases in the middle. This CDR3 is 13 amino acids long. The chain's CDR3 is CASRARGTYGYTF. CDR3 coding DNA: TGTGCCAGTCGAGCCAGGGGAACGTATGGCTACACCTTC.

The CDR3 spells CASSRPHLKETQYF. The CDR3 DNA sequence: TGTGCCAGCAGCCGCCCTCATCTAAAAGAGACCCAGTACTTC. The V gene is TRBV11-2, the J gene TRBJ2-5; D gene ambiguous. Looked up from germline, CDR1 is SGHAT and CDR2 is FQNNGV. V was cut by 5 bases and J by 3 bases, with 13 bases left in between. The CDR3 spans 14 residues. The variable domain in full, with the rest retrieved from reference TRBV11-2 and TRBJ2-5, is EAGVAQSPRYKIIEKRQSVAFWCNPISGHATLYWYQQILGQGPKLLIQFQNNGVVDDSQLPKDRFSAERLKGVDSTLKIQPAKLEDSAVYLCASSRPHLKETQYFGPGTRLLVL.

V is TRBV20-1 and J is TRBJ2-2; D is ambiguous. Trimming removed 7 bases from V and 6 bases from J, with 9 bases in between. CDR3 length: 11 amino acids. Germline CDR1 is DFQATT and CDR2 is SNEGSKA (reference sequence). The CDR3 DNA follows: TGCAGTGTTATTGGGCCCGGGGAGCTGTTTTTT. Its protein is CSVIGPGELFF.

The rearrangement uses TRBV29-1 and TRBJ1-1, with 8 bases matching TRBD1. Germline-derived CDR1 and CDR2 are SQVTM and ANQGSEA. This CDR3 has 14 amino acids. Trimming removed 2 bases from V and 4 bases from J; junction bases left unmatched: 6. CDR3 nucleotides: TGCAGCGTTGAAACCAGGGACAGGCCCACTGAAGCTTTCTTT. Its translation is CSVETRDRPTEAFF. The whole variable domain, filled in from reference TRBV29-1 and TRBJ1-1, reads SAVISQKPSRDICQRGTSLTIQCQVDSQVTMMFWYRQQPGQSLTLIATANQGSEATYESGFVIDKFPISRPNLTFSTLTVSNMSPEDSSIYLCSVETRDRPTEAFFGQGTRLTVV.

The V and J genes are TRBV11-2 and TRBJ1-4, with TRBD1 matching 8 bases. Trimming cost V 5 bases and J 6 bases; bases outside gene matches: 11. Germline values: CDR1 SGHAT, CDR2 FQNNGV. This CDR3 comprises 16 residues. The CDR3 nucleotides are TGTGCCAGCAGCCAAGGACGGGGACAGGAAGATGAAAAACTGTTTTTT. As protein: CASSQGRGQEDEKLFF.

The chain joins TRBV2 to TRBJ2-5, with 7 positions matching TRBD2. CDR1 and CDR2 from the germline V gene are SNHLY and FYNNEI. This CDR3 has 19 residues. V was clipped by 7 bases and J by 5 bases; unmatched bases: 25. DNA for the CDR3: TGTGCCAGCATTTACCCTCGGGAACCGGGACTACCTCAGGCGGAGACCCAGTACTTC. Residues: CASIYPREPGLPQAETQYF. Looking up the rest from reference TRBV2 and TRBJ2-5 gives the full variable domain: EPEVTQTPSHQVTQMGQEVILRCVPISNHLYFYWYRQILGQKVEFLVSFYNNEISEKSEIFDDQFSVERPDGSNFTLKIRSTKLEDSAMYFCASIYPREPGLPQAETQYFGPGTRLLVL.

J is TRBJ2-7 and V is TRBV5-1; 10 nucleotides agree with TRBD1. The germline gives CDR1 SGHRS, CDR2 YFSETQ. J was trimmed by 6 bases and V by 3 bases; bases with no gene match: 3. This CDR3 comprises 13 residues. The CDR3 here is CASSWDRGAEQYF. The CDR3 nucleotides are TGCGCCAGCAGCTGGGACAGGGGAGCCGAGCAGTACTTC.

There are a few counts of this clone. In DNA, the CDR3 is TGCGCCAGCAGCCTGGAGGGGTATAACACTGAAGCTTTCTTT. Translation gives CASSLEGYNTEAFF. J is TRBJ1-1 and V is TRBV5-1, with TRBD1 as a possible D gene (5 bases). V was cut by 4 bases and J by 2 bases, with 12 bases left in between. Germline V CDR1 and CDR2: SGHRS, YFSETQ. There are 14 residues in the CDR3.

The J gene is TRBJ1-6, the V gene TRBV4-3; D gene unclear. CDR1 and CDR2 (germline): LGHNA, YSLEER. CDR3 length: 19 amino acids. Between the trimmed V and J ends, which lost 4 bases and 4 bases, there was a span of 23 bases. The CDR3 region has the DNA TGCGCCAGCAGCCCCCAACCGCCCACCAACGGAGGATATAATTCACCCCTCCACTTT. It specifies CASSPQPPTNGGYNSPLHF.

In DNA form, the CDR3 reads TGTGCCAGCAAACCTAGCGGGGGGGCCCTTGAGCAGTTCTTC. It is translated as CASKPSGGALEQFF. The chain has TRBV19 and TRBJ2-1; 12 nucleotides agree with TRBD2. Germline CDR1 LNHDA, CDR2 SQIVND (reference sequence). This CDR3 is 14 amino acids long. V gave up 9 bases and J gave up 9 bases; unmatched junction bases: 9.

J is TRBJ1-1 and V is TRBV5-1, with TRBD1 as a possible D gene (6 bases). V was pared by 4 bases and J by 3 bases, with 19 bases between. The germline V gene has CDR1 SGHRS and CDR2 YFSETQ. CDR3 length: 16 amino acids. DNA for the CDR3: TGCGCCAGCAGCAAGGCAGCGGGGGCTTCTCACACTGAAGCTTTCTTT. It translates to CASSKAAGASHTEAFF. Full variable domain (outside the CDR3, taken from reference TRBV5-1 and TRBJ1-1): KAGVTQTPRYLIKTRGQQVTLSCSPISGHRSVSWYQQTPGQGLQFLFEYFSETQRNKGNFPGRFSGRQFSNSRSEMNVSTLELGDSALYLCASSKAAGASHTEAFFGQGTRLTVV.

The chain uses TRBV6-1 and TRBJ2-1; 7 nucleotides align to TRBD1. Germline-derived CDR1 and CDR2 are MNHNS and SASEGT. The CDR3 runs 14 residues. Trimming at V came to 1 base and at J to 5 bases, leaving 2 bases not matched to a gene. CDR3 region: CASSEGDSHNEQFF. The CDR3 DNA reads as TGTGCCAGCAGTGAAGGGGACAGTCACAATGAGCAGTTCTTC.

The chain links TRBV4-2 to TRBJ2-5; D may be TRBD1 (6 bases). The ends were cut back, 3 bases at V and 3 bases at J, with 11 bases in the middle. From germline, CDR1 is LGHNA and CDR2 YNFKEQ. This CDR3 comprises 14 residues. This CDR3 is CASSQNRTEETQYF. DNA of the CDR3: TGTGCCAGCAGCCAGAATCGGACAGAAGAGACCCAGTACTTC.

The J gene is TRBJ2-3, the V gene TRBV4-3, with 9 bases matching TRBD2. Germline-derived CDR1 and CDR2 are LGHNA and YSLEER. The length of the CDR3 is 16 residues. J gave up 3 bases and V 1 base, and 5 bases lay outside the gene matches. CDR3: CASSQGRGGATDTQYF. The DNA for the CDR3 is TGCGCCAGCAGCCAAGGGCGGGGGGGGGCGACAGATACGCAGTATTTT.

The chain joins TRBV6-4 to TRBJ2-1, with 9 bases fitting TRBD2. The germline gives CDR1 MRHNA, CDR2 SNTAGT. This CDR3 is built from 16 residues. V lost 5 bases, J lost 0 bases, and 5 bases stayed unmatched. This CDR3 reads CASSIYSGSSYNEQFF. In DNA, the CDR3 is TGTGCCAGCAGTATCTATAGCGGGAGCTCCTACAATGAGCAGTTCTTC.

The chain carries TRBV7-9 and TRBJ1-1; 10 nucleotides agree with TRBD1. There are 15 residues in the CDR3. The V gene's germline CDR1 is SEHNR and CDR2 FQNEAQ (reference sequence). V was pared by 2 bases and J by 5 bases, with 5 bases of the junction left unmatched. CDR3 DNA sequence: TGTGCCAGCAGCTTACTCGGGACAGGGGTTACTGAAGCTTTCTTT. Its protein product is CASSLLGTGVTEAFF.

The CDR3 sequence: CASSHINRESTDTQYF. CDR3 nucleotide sequence: TGTGCCAGCAGCCACATTAATAGGGAGAGCACAGATACGCAGTATTTT. The rearrangement links TRBV2 to TRBJ2-3, with a possible D match to TRBD2 (5 bases). Germline V gene sequence: CDR1 SNHLY, CDR2 FYNNEI. The CDR3 is made up of 16 amino acids. V was cut by 6 bases and J by 0 bases, with 16 bases left in between.

The chain recombines TRBV7-2 with TRBJ2-3; 7 bases agree with TRBD1. The CDR3 extends over 16 amino acids. Looked up from germline, CDR1 is SGHTA and CDR2 is FQGNSA. The trim removed 3 bases at V and 1 base at J, leaving 7 bases unmatched. The CDR3 region has the DNA TGTGCCAGCAGCTTTACAGGGGTCTTTCGCACAGATACGCAGTATTTT. This gives the protein CASSFTGVFRTDTQYF.

The CDR3 region is CASSPKWGWGRGETQYF. The CDR3 nucleotides read TGTGCCAGCAGCCCCAAGTGGGGGTGGGGGCGCGGAGAGACCCAGTACTTC. The rearrangement joins TRBV9 to TRBJ2-5; TRBD1 is a possible D gene (6 bases). The length of the CDR3 is 17 residues. The germline V gene has CDR1 SGDLS and CDR2 YYNGEE. Deletions cut 4 bases from V and 4 bases from J, with 23 bases between.